Shown below are 2 T cell receptor beta chains from a single sample sequenced in a study of T-cell reconstitution after alpha-beta-depleted transplantation in children. Unique molecular identifiers were built into the TCRbeta library. One entry per CDR3 protein results from TCRdb running MiXCR on the PCR reads. The table lists around 960,000 distinct CDR3 sequences, 25% to 35% of them singletons. The sequencing here drew on PBMCs, mostly from graft donor cells, taken 360 days after TCRalphabeta/CD19-depleted stem cell transplant. Receptor source: a boy less than two years old who had a stem cell transplant for SCID, so the T cells may come from the graft donor.

This clonotype was detected only a few times. One end of the junction does not line up with germline, which may come from a read error. The chain recombines TRBV29-1 with TRBJ1-2; D remains ambiguous. From germline, CDR1 is SQVTM and CDR2 ANQGSEA. The CDR3 consists of 12 residues. The CDR3: CSVEGSIYGYTF. Here the CDR3 DNA reads TGCAGCGTCGAAGGATCTATCTATGGCTACACCTTC. The entire variable domain, with the rest obtained from reference TRBV29-1 and TRBJ1-2, is as follows: SAVISQKPSRDICQRGTSLTIQCQVDSQVTMMFWYRQQPGQSLTLIATANQGSEATYESGFVIDKFPISRPNLTFSTLTVSNMSPEDSSIYLCSVEGSIYGYTFGSGTRLTVV.

The CDR3 nucleotides are TGTGCCAGCAGCCAAGATGAGGGACTAGCGGTTAACAATGAGCAGTTCTTC. Translated, it gives CASSQDEGLAVNNEQFF. The V and J genes are TRBV3-1 and TRBJ2-1; 11 bases map to TRBD2. Germline-derived CDR1 and CDR2 are LGHDT and YNNKEL (reference sequence). The V segment lost 0 bases and the J segment 5 bases; nucleotides outside the gene matches: 6. The CDR3 has 17 amino acids.